A single sample gave rise to the 21 T cell receptor beta chains below, sequenced in a study of shared clonotypes between healthy human individuals. The naive CD8 population came from CD45RO-negative cells selected for CCR7, without terminally differentiated effector memory CD45RA+ cells. The data were produced by immunoSEQ multiplex PCR, yet TCRdb's version contains in-frame clones alone and is incomplete. The profile covers some 1,900,000 clones, with about 95% appearing a single time and around 1.2% taken by the ten largest. Source material: naive CD8+ T cells sorted from blood. The origin of the receptors is a man aged 18 to 29 in good health.

On this clone itself: The same CDR3 arises from other DNA sequences in this sample as well. V and J are TRBV28 and TRBJ2-7, with D maybe TRBD1 (5 bases). The CDR3 runs to 13 residues. V lost 5 bases and J 0 bases, leaving 8 bases between the germline ends. CDR1 and CDR2 from the germline V gene are MDHEN and SYDVKM. The CDR3 sequence: CASSPDTSYEQYF. The CDR3 DNA reads as TGTGCCAGCAGTCCGGACACCTCCTACGAGCAGTACTTC.

The chain recombines TRBV2 with TRBJ1-5; no definite D call. The CDR3 length is 15 residues. Germline V lookup: CDR1 SNHLY, CDR2 FYNNEI. The ends were cut back, 1 base at V and 1 base at J, with 8 bases in the middle. CDR3 bases: TGTGCCAGCAGTGAAGGGACGCTGAGCAATCAGCCCCAGCATTTT. Encoded protein: CASSEGTLSNQPQHF.

A note on this clone: Other DNA sequences in the same sample also yield this CDR3. The gene calls are TRBV7-9 and TRBJ2-7; TRBD1 is a possible D gene (6 bases). The V end was cut by 1 base, the J end by 2 bases, with 9 bases between. Germline CDR1 reads SEHNR; CDR2 reads FQNEAQ (reference sequence). The CDR3 runs 14 residues. The CDR3 here is CASSLGGQAYEQYF. The CDR3 DNA sequence: TGTGCCAGCAGCTTAGGGGGACAAGCCTACGAGCAGTACTTC.

The rearrangement joins TRBV29-1 to TRBJ2-3, with D uncertain. Between the trimmed V and J ends, which lost 8 bases and 3 bases, there was a span of 21 bases. CDR3 size: 15 residues. Germline assignment: CDR1 SQVTM and CDR2 ANQGSEA. The CDR3 sequence: CSLVGEGDATDTQYF. As DNA, the CDR3 is TGCAGCCTCGTTGGGGAAGGAGACGCAACAGATACGCAGTATTTT.

Note on this clone: The same CDR3 arises from other DNA sequences in this sample as well. The rearrangement uses TRBV6-6 and TRBJ1-1; tentative D call: TRBD1 (5 bases). V shed 2 bases and J shed 4 bases, with 8 bases lying between them. This CDR3 has 13 residues. Germline V gene lookup returns CDR1 MNHNY and CDR2 SVGAGI (reference sequence). The CDR3 sequence is CASSYRGGTEAFF. Here the CDR3 DNA reads TGTGCCAGCAGTTACAGGGGAGGCACTGAAGCTTTCTTT.

This chain uses TRBV27 with TRBJ1-5, with 9 positions matching TRBD1. V shed 1 base, J shed 3 bases, and the junction held 4 bases outside the gene matches. Germline V gene sequence: CDR1 MNHEY, CDR2 SMNVEV (reference sequence). CDR3 length: 16 amino acids. The CDR3 DNA sequence: TGTGCCAGCAGTTTATTGGGGGACAGGGTCAATCAGCCCCAGCATTTT. Its translation: CASSLLGDRVNQPQHF.

In its sample, this clone was seen once. This chain uses TRBV6-1 with TRBJ2-7; D is possibly TRBD1 (6 bases). CDR1 MNHNS and CDR2 SASEGT come from the germline V gene. The CDR3 spans 15 residues. Trimming cost V 5 bases and J 0 bases, with 14 bases left between them. The CDR3 DNA sequence: TGTGCCAGCAGTAATACAGGGTCTATCTCCTACGAGCAGTACTTC. This gives the protein CASSNTGSISYEQYF.

This clone is a singleton in its sample. The gene calls are TRBV6-5 and TRBJ2-7; tentative D call: TRBD2 (5 bases). The V gene's germline CDR1 is MNHEY and CDR2 SVGAGI. The CDR3 has 14 residues. Trimming stripped 0 bases from V and 5 bases from J, with 11 bases between. The CDR3 nucleotides are TGTGCCAGCAGTTACTCTCCGGGATTAAACGAGCAGTACTTC. Its protein product is CASSYSPGLNEQYF.

With regard to this clone: Within the sample, other DNA sequences also encode this same CDR3. CDR3 sequence reads: CASSWDRGETQYF. CDR3 in DNA: TGTGCCAGCAGCTGGGACAGGGGAGAGACCCAGTACTTC. The V gene is TRBV5-6, the J gene TRBJ2-5; 10 nucleotides align to TRBD1. J lost 4 bases, V lost 3 bases, and 0 bases had no gene match. Germline CDR1 SGHDT, CDR2 YYEEEE. This CDR3 is 13 amino acids long.

This clone has a single count. The same CDR3 is also encoded by other DNA sequences in this sample. This chain uses TRBV5-4 with TRBJ2-1, with 7 positions matching TRBD1. The CDR3 is made up of 13 amino acids. Germline values: CDR1 SGHNT, CDR2 YYREEE (reference sequence). J lost 5 bases, V lost 2 bases, and 1 base had no gene match. The DNA for the CDR3 is TGTGCCAGCAGCTTCGGGACAGACAATGAGCAGTTCTTC. Translated, it gives CASSFGTDNEQFF.

This clone was observed once. The J gene is TRBJ1-5, the V gene TRBV27; D is perhaps TRBD1 (5 bases). The germline CDR1 and CDR2 sequences are MNHEY and SMNVEV (reference sequence). V was pared by 3 bases and J by 6 bases, with 9 bases between. The CDR3 runs to 13 residues. The CDR3 DNA sequence: TGTGCCAGCAGTTTCGGAGGGACTCAGCCCCAGCATTTT. The encoded protein is CASSFGGTQPQHF.

V gene TRBV7-9 combines with J gene TRBJ1-5, with 8 bases aligning to TRBD1. The trim removed 5 bases at V and 5 bases at J, leaving 5 bases unmatched. There are 14 residues in the CDR3. Germline-derived CDR1 and CDR2 are SEHNR and FQNEAQ (reference sequence). CDR3 DNA sequence: TGTGCCAGCAGCGATGCGACAGGGGATCAGCCCCAGCATTTT. It encodes CASSDATGDQPQHF.

This chain connects TRBV11-2 to TRBJ2-1; the match to TRBD2 covers 14 bases. CDR3 length: 15 residues. The V and J ends lost 3 bases and 7 bases, in that order; junction bases with no gene match: 2. Germline lookup yields CDR1 SGHAT and CDR2 FQNNGV. The CDR3 DNA reads TGTGCCAGCAGCTTGACTAGCGGGGGGGCGAATGAGCAGTTCTTC. Translating gives CASSLTSGGANEQFF.

As concerns this clone: This CDR3 is also generated by other DNA sequences in the sample. The chain uses TRBV5-1 and TRBJ2-1, with 9 bases that match TRBD1. V was pared by 4 bases and J by 8 bases, with 7 bases of the junction left unmatched. The CDR3 runs to 14 residues. Per germline, CDR1 SGHRS and CDR2 YFSETQ. The CDR3 DNA reads TGCGCCAGCAGCGCAGGGACAGGGCCCGATGAGCAGTTCTTC. It encodes CASSAGTGPDEQFF.

On this clone itself: Distinct nucleotide sequences in the sample also encode this CDR3. The gene calls are TRBV27 and TRBJ2-1; 9 positions match TRBD1. This CDR3 is built from 15 residues. The V gene's germline CDR1 is MNHEY and CDR2 SMNVEV (reference sequence). Trimming removed 6 bases from V and 0 bases from J; junction bases left unmatched: 3. CDR3 region: CASSPGQGSYNEQFF. The DNA for the CDR3 is TGTGCCAGCAGCCCGGGACAGGGCTCCTACAATGAGCAGTTCTTC.

J is TRBJ2-2 and V is TRBV28; 9 bases map to TRBD2. In germline, CDR1 is MDHEN, CDR2 SYDVKM. V lost 1 base, J lost 7 bases, and 7 bases stayed unmatched. The CDR3 is 16 residues long. CDR3 in DNA: TGTGCCAGCAGTTTATTGGCGGGGGGGCCTGGCGGGGAGCTGTTTTTT. As protein: CASSLLAGGPGGELFF.

The V gene is TRBV7-9, the J gene TRBJ1-2; no clear D. The CDR3 consists of 15 residues. CDR1 is SEHNR, CDR2 FQNEAQ, per germline (reference sequence). Trimming removed 7 bases from V and 8 bases from J, with 23 bases in between. CDR3 nucleotide sequence: TGTGCCAGCATCGCTACCGAGGAACCCCAGGAGGGCTACACCTTC. Protein sequence: CASIATEEPQEGYTF.

As for this clone: The identical CDR3 is also encoded by other nucleotide sequences in the sample. The genes are TRBV6-1 and TRBJ2-5; D remains unclear. V was shortened by 4 bases and J by 0 bases, with 3 bases between the two germline ends. The CDR3 extends over 12 amino acids. Germline assignment: CDR1 MNHNS and CDR2 SASEGT. The CDR3 loop reads CASSGYQETQYF. The CDR3 bases are TGTGCCAGCAGTGGGTACCAAGAGACCCAGTACTTC.

This chain joins TRBV25-1 and TRBJ2-5; 10 nucleotides line up with TRBD1. The J segment lost 5 bases and the V segment lost 6 bases, leaving 6 bases of the junction unmatched. The CDR3 loop spans 14 amino acids. In germline, CDR1 is MGHDK, CDR2 SYGVNS. As DNA, the CDR3 is TGTGCCAGCAGGGGGGACAGGGGAGGTGAGACCCAGTACTTC. Translated, it gives CASRGDRGGETQYF.

The rearrangement joins TRBV7-2 to TRBJ2-4; D perhaps matches TRBD1 (6 bases). The V end was cut by 5 bases, the J end by 0 bases, with 11 bases between. Germline values: CDR1 SGHTA, CDR2 FQGNSA. This CDR3 region has 15 residues. The CDR3 loop is CASSGTTLAKNIQYF. The CDR3 nucleotides are TGTGCCAGCAGCGGGACAACCCTAGCCAAAAACATTCAGTACTTC. The full variable domain, with the rest looked up from reference TRBV7-2 and TRBJ2-4, is GAGVSQSPSNKVTEKGKDVELRCDPISGHTALYWYRQSLGQGLEFLIYFQGNSAPDKSGLPSDRFSAERTGGSVSTLTIQRTQQEDSAVYLCASSGTTLAKNIQYFGAGTRLSVL.

This clone was recorded once. This chain connects TRBV18 to TRBJ1-1; unclear D gene. V lost 2 bases to trimming and J lost 2 bases, with 6 bases between them. The CDR3 loop spans 13 amino acids. Germline assignment: CDR1 KGHSH and CDR2 LQKENI. In DNA, the CDR3 is TGTGCCAGCTCACCAGGAAGTAACACTGAAGCTTTCTTT. As protein: CASSPGSNTEAFF.